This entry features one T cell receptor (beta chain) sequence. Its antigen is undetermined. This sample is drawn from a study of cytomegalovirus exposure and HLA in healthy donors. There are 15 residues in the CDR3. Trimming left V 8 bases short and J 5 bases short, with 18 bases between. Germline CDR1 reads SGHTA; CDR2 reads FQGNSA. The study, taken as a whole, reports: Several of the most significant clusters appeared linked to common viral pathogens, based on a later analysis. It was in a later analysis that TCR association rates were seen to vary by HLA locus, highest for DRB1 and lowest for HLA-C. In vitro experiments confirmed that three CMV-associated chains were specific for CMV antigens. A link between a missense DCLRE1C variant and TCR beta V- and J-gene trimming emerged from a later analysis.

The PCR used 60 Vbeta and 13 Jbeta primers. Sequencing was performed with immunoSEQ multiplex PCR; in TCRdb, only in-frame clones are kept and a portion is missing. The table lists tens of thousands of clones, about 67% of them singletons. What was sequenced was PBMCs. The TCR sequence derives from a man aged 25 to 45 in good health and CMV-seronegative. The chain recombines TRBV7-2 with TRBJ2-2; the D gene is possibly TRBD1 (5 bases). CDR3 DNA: TGTGCCAGCGAAAAGGGGCTTGCGAGAACCGGGGAGCTGTTTTTT. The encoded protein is CASEKGLARTGELFF.